Described below is a single TCR beta chain sequence and its context. This receptor's antigen is unknown. Within one base of it there is no much larger clone, and no base qualities were kept. The sample originates from a study of control samples from healthy donors and cancer patients (dated by TCRdb to 2018 to 2021). The library was built by means of the immunoSEQ multiplex PCR assay. The table comes from immuneACCESS by way of TCRdb, which keeps in-frame sequences with V and J called. Part of the clones is missing from these tables; in studies checked, under half for an unresolved V gene and the rest for unknown reasons. The sample table shows about 120,000 clones, and about nine tenths are seen once. More than 8% of the sample is taken by the ten largest. Trimmed from V: 4 bases; trimmed from J: 6 bases; junction bases lacking a gene match: 9. As encoded in the germline V gene, CDR1 is SGHDT while CDR2 is YYEEEE. The CDR3, cysteine through phenylalanine, is 15 amino acids long. The only DNA kept is the CDR3, 45 bases in frame from the first base.

Sequenced input: blood. The clonotype originates from a man in his forties in good health. The V gene is TRBV5-6 and the J gene is TRBJ2-5, with 10 central nucleotides matching TRBD1. The CDR3 is CASSGGQGVGQTQYF. The DNA reads TGTGCCAGCAGCGGTGGACAGGGGGTCGGGCAGACCCAGTACTTC.